These 19 T cell receptor beta chains share one sample of origin, sequenced in a study of cytomegalovirus exposure and HLA in healthy donors. The PCR made use of 60 Vbeta and 13 Jbeta primers. Assay: immunoSEQ multiplex PCR; the TCRdb copy retains only in-frame clones and omits some. The profile covers around 140,000 clones, with 75% to 80% appearing a single time and about 2.4% taken by the ten largest. The sequenced sample was PBMCs. These receptors all stem from a woman between 18 and 30 years old in good health and CMV-seropositive.

The V call is TRBV6-1, the J call TRBJ1-2; 7 bases align to TRBD1. In germline, CDR1 is MNHNS, CDR2 SASEGT. This CDR3 spans 17 amino acids. Losses at the gene ends were 4 bases for V and 4 bases for J; bases not matched to a gene: 15. The DNA for the CDR3 is TGTGCCAGCAGTGGGGTCTCCACAGGGGTCGGGGGCTATGGCTACACCTTC. Its translation is CASSGVSTGVGGYGYTF.

About this clone: A junction end diverges from the germline sequence, so it may reflect a read error. The gene calls are TRBV7-9 and TRBJ1-1; 7 nucleotides agree with TRBD1. The CDR3 runs to 14 residues. Germline CDR1 is SEHNR and CDR2 is FQNEAQ (reference sequence). The CDR3 loop reads CAGSPSGGNTEAFF. The CDR3 coding sequence is TGTGCCGGCAGCCCGTCAGGGGGGAACACTGAAGCTTTCTTT.

This clone was counted once. The genes are TRBV7-9 and TRBJ1-6; D unresolved. CDR1 is SEHNR and CDR2 is FQNEAQ in the germline V gene (reference sequence). With 3 bases removed from V and 7 bases from J, the gap between germline ends came to 4 bases. There are 12 residues in the CDR3. CDR3 nucleotide sequence: TGTGCCAGCAGCTTCGGGAATTCACCCCTCCACTTT. As protein: CASSFGNSPLHF.

The chain is built from TRBV5-8 and TRBJ2-3; D not resolved. V was cut by 2 bases and J by 10 bases, with 8 bases left in between. Germline assignment: CDR1 SGHTS and CDR2 YDEGEE. The CDR3 sequence is 11 residues long. CDR3 nucleotide sequence: TGTGCCAGCAGCTTTGCAGTATCGCAGTATTTT. It codes for CASSFAVSQYF.

The rearrangement links TRBV14 to TRBJ2-7; D is possibly TRBD2 (8 bases). The germline V gene has CDR1 SGHDN and CDR2 FVKESK. The CDR3 spans 18 residues. V was cut by 4 bases and J by 0 bases, with 22 bases left in between. The CDR3 sequence: CASSPRGRGAEASYEQYF. Written as DNA, the CDR3 is TGTGCCAGCAGCCCGAGGGGGCGGGGGGCCGAGGCCTCCTACGAGCAGTACTTC.

The chain is built from TRBV5-1 and TRBJ1-6, with D tentatively TRBD1 (6 bases). The V gene lost 1 base and the J gene lost 13 bases, with 18 bases spanning the gap. The length of the CDR3 is 15 residues. Germline-derived CDR1 and CDR2 are SGHRS and YFSETQ. CDR3 protein: CASSLSGQRRSPLHF. For the CDR3, the DNA is TGCGCCAGCAGCTTGTCCGGACAGCGACGCTCGCCCCTCCACTTT.

J is TRBJ2-5 and V is TRBV7-9; the D gene is possibly TRBD1 (6 bases). Germline-derived CDR1 and CDR2 are SEHNR and FQNEAQ (reference sequence). This CDR3 has 14 residues. Trimming took off 6 bases at V and 0 bases at J, with 11 bases between the two ends. CDR3 sequence (DNA): TGTGCCAGCAGATCAACAGGGTACCAAGAGACCCAGTACTTC. It is translated as CASRSTGYQETQYF. The entire variable domain, with the rest obtained from reference TRBV7-9 and TRBJ2-5, is as follows: DTGVSQNPRHKITKRGQNVTFRCDPISEHNRLYWYRQTLGQGPEFLTYFQNEAQLEKSRLLSDRFSAERPKGSFSTLEIQRTEQGDSAMYLCASRSTGYQETQYFGPGTRLLVL.

This sequence joins TRBV6-1 and TRBJ1-2, with D uncertain. The CDR3 consists of 14 residues. V shed 5 bases and J shed 4 bases, with 14 bases lying between them. Germline V lookup: CDR1 MNHNS, CDR2 SASEGT. The chain's CDR3 is CASSQSREGYGYTF. The CDR3 region has the DNA TGTGCCAGCAGTCAAAGCCGGGAGGGCTATGGCTACACCTTC.

The J gene is TRBJ2-1, the V gene TRBV11-1, with 8 nucleotides matching TRBD1. The CDR3 runs 14 residues. The germline gives CDR1 SGHAT, CDR2 FQDESV (reference sequence). After removal of 2 bases from V and 9 bases from J, the junction contained 6 bases not matched to a gene. The chain's CDR3 is CASSLSTTGGEQFF. For the CDR3, the DNA is TGTGCCAGCAGCTTAAGCACTACAGGGGGTGAGCAGTTCTTC.

This clone appeared a single time. The chain uses TRBV6-1 and TRBJ2-5; TRBD1 aligns across 10 bases. CDR1 MNHNS and CDR2 SASEGT come from the germline V gene. The J segment lost 0 bases and the V segment lost 5 bases, leaving 3 bases of the junction unmatched. The CDR3 runs 15 residues. The CDR3 nucleotides are TGTGCCAGCAGTATGGACAGGGGGTACCAAGAGACCCAGTACTTC. It is translated as CASSMDRGYQETQYF.

The chain has TRBV27 and TRBJ2-2; possible D gene TRBD1, 5 bases. This CDR3 is 14 amino acids long. V shed 5 bases and J shed 4 bases, with 11 bases lying between them. Germline-derived CDR1 and CDR2 are MNHEY and SMNVEV (reference sequence). DNA for the CDR3: TGTGCCAGCAGTGGGGCGACGGGCACCGGGGAGCTGTTTTTT. Translating gives CASSGATGTGELFF.

The chain carries TRBV27 and TRBJ1-4, with TRBD1 as a possible D gene (6 bases). V was trimmed by 6 bases and J by 8 bases, leaving 16 bases between them. The CDR3 has 14 residues. In germline, CDR1 is MNHEY, CDR2 SMNVEV (reference sequence). CDR3 nucleotides: TGTGCCAGCAGCCTGCAGGGGTTGGGCGAAAAACTGTTTTTT. It is translated as CASSLQGLGEKLFF.

In its sample, this clone was seen a few times. This rearrangement joins TRBV6-5 to TRBJ2-3; D possibly corresponds to TRBD2 (6 bases). Germline CDR1 reads MNHEY; CDR2 reads SVGAGI. V was pared by 7 bases and J by 5 bases, with 13 bases between. There are 13 residues in the CDR3. The CDR3 coding sequence is TGTGCCAGCATGTCCGGGGGTGAAGATACGCAGTATTTT. This sequence encodes CASMSGGEDTQYF.

This chain joins TRBV25-1 and TRBJ2-5, with a weak D call TRBD1 (9 bases). The V and J ends lost 4 bases and 8 bases respectively, with 17 bases between them. From germline, CDR1 is MGHDK and CDR2 SYGVNS. This CDR3 has 14 residues. CDR3 loop: CASSVAGGQGTQYF. In DNA form, the CDR3 reads TGTGCCAGCAGTGTGGCGGGGGGACAGGGAACCCAGTACTTC.

V and J are TRBV11-2 and TRBJ1-6; a possible D gene is TRBD1 (5 bases). In germline, CDR1 is SGHAT, CDR2 FQNNGV. This CDR3 region has 14 residues. Trimming left V 5 bases short and J 6 bases short, with 11 bases between. This chain's CDR3 is CASSKTDPNSPLHF. Here the CDR3 DNA reads TGTGCCAGCAGCAAGACAGACCCTAATTCACCCCTCCACTTT. Supplemented by reference TRBV11-2 and TRBJ1-6, the full variable domain reads EAGVAQSPRYKIIEKRQSVAFWCNPISGHATLYWYQQILGQGPKLLIQFQNNGVVDDSQLPKDRFSAERLKGVDSTLKIQPAKLEDSAVYLCASSKTDPNSPLHFGNGTRLTVT.

The J gene is TRBJ2-1, the V gene TRBV2; 8 bases match TRBD1. V lost 4 bases to trimming and J lost 7 bases; unmatched junction nucleotides: 9. CDR1 and CDR2 from the germline V gene are SNHLY and FYNNEI. The CDR3 contains 15 residues. CDR3 sequence (DNA): TGTGCCAGCAGTGGCGAGGGTCAGGGGGCTAATGAGCAGTTCTTC. Its translation: CASSGEGQGANEQFF.

The gene calls are TRBV30 and TRBJ1-2; 7 bases map to TRBD1. Per the germline V gene, CDR1 is GTSNPN and CDR2 is SVGIG (reference sequence). After removal of 5 bases from V and 3 bases from J, the junction contained 12 bases not matched to a gene. The CDR3 sequence is 15 residues long. CDR3 residues: CAWAPRDSLYYGYTF. CDR3 DNA sequence: TGTGCCTGGGCCCCCCGGGACAGCTTATACTATGGCTACACCTTC.

The genes are TRBV25-1 and TRBJ2-3, with D hard to call. Per germline, CDR1 MGHDK and CDR2 SYGVNS. This CDR3 has 13 residues. Trimming took off 5 bases at V and 5 bases at J, with 11 bases between the two ends. The CDR3 coding sequence is TGTGCCAGCAGTTCCCCCAACAGAGATACGCAGTATTTT. Translating gives CASSSPNRDTQYF.

The rearrangement uses TRBV6-1 and TRBJ2-1; tentative D call: TRBD2 (6 bases). V lost 2 bases to trimming and J lost 4 bases, with 15 bases between them. CDR1 is MNHNS, CDR2 SASEGT, per germline. The CDR3 length is 16 residues. In DNA form, the CDR3 reads TGTGCCAGCAGTGAATTTACGCGGGGCCAGTACAATGAGCAGTTCTTC. Translation gives CASSEFTRGQYNEQFF.